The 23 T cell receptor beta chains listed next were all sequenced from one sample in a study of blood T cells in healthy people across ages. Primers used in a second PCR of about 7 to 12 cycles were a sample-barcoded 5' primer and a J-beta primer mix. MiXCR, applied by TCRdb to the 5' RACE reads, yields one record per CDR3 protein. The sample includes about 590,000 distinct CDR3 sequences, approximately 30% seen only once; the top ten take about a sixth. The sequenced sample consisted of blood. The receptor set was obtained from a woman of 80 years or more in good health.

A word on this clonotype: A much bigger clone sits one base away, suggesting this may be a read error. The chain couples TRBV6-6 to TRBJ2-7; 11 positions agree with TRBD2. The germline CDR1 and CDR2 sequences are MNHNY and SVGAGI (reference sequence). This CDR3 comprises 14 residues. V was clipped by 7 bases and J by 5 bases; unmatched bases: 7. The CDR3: CASNFLAGGHEQYF. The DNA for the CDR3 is TGTGCCAGCAATTTCCTAGCGGGGGGACACGAGCAGTACTTC.

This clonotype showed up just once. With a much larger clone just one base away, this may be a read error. CDR3 in DNA: TGTGCCAGCAGCTTAATCGGAACTAGCGGCTACAATGAGCAGTACTTC. Translation: CASSLIGTSGYNEQYF. V is TRBV7-2 and J is TRBJ2-7, with 8 nucleotides matching TRBD2. This CDR3 has 16 residues. V lost 2 bases, J lost 7 bases, and 13 bases stayed unmatched. Germline assignment: CDR1 SGHTA and CDR2 FQGNSA.

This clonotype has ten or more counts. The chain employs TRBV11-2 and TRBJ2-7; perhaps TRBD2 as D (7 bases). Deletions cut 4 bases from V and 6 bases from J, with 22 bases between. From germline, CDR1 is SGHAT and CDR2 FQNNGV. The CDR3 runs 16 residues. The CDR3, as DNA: TGTGCCAGCAGCTCACCTTTAGGGGGGGTTACCCTCGAGCAGTACTTC. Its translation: CASSSPLGGVTLEQYF.

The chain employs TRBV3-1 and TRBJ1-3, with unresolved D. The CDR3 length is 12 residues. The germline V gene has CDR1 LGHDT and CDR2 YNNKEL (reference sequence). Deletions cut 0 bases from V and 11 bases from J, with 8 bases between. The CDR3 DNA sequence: TGTGCCAGCAGCCAAGAGGCGATATCCATATATTTT. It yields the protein CASSQEAISIYF.

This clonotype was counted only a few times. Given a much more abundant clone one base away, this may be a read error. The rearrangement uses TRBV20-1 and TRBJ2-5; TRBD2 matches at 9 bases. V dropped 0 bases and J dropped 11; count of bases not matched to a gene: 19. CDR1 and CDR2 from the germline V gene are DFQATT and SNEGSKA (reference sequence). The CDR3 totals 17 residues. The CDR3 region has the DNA TGCAGTGCTAGAGATCTCGCCTTAGCGGGGGTTGACAATGAGCAGTACTTC. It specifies CSARDLALAGVDNEQYF.

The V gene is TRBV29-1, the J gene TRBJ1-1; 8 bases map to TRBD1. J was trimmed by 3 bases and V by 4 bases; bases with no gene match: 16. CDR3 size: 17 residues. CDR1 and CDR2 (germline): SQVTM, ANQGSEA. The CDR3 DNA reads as TGCAGCGTTGCCCCGACAGGGGACCGAAGCCCCCACACTGAAGCTTTCTTT. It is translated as CSVAPTGDRSPHTEAFF.

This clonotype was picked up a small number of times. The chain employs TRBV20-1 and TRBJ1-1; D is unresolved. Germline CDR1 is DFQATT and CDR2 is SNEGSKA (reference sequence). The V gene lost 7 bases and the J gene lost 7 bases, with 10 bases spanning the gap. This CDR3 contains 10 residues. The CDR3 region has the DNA TGCAGTGTTGGAGACCGTGAAGCTTTCTTT. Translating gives CSVGDREAFF.

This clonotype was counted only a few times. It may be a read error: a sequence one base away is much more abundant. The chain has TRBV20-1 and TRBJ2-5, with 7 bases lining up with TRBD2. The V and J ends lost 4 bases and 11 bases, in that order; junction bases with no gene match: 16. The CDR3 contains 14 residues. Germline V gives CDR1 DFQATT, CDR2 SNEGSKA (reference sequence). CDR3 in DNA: TGCAGTGCTATTGGGCCTAGCGGCTTCAATGAGCAGTACTTC. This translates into CSAIGPSGFNEQYF.

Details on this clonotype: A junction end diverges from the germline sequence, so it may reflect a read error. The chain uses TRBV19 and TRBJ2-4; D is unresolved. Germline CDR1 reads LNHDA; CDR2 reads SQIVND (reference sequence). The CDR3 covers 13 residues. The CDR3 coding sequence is TGTGACAGTAGTGGGTTTCTGCAAAACATTCAGTACTTC. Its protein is CDSSGFLQNIQYF.

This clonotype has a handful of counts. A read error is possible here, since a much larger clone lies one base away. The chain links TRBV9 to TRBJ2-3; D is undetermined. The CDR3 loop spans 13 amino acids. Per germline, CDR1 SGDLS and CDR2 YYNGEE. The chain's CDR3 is CAGSVAGPDTQYF. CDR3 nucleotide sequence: TGTGCCGGCAGCGTAGCTGGGCCAGATACGCAGTATTTT.

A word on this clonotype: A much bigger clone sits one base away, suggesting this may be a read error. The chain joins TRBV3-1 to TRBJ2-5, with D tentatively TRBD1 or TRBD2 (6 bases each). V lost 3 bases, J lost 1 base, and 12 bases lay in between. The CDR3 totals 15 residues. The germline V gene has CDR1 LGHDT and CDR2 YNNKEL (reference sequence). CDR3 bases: TGTGCCAGCAGCCATCGAGGGGGGACCCAAGAGACCCAGTACTTC. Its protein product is CASSHRGGTQETQYF.

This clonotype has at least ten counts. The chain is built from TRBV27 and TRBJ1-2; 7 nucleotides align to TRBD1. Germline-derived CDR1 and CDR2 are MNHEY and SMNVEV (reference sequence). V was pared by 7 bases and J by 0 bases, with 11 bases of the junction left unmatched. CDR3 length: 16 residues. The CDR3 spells CASKLEGAPPNYGYTF. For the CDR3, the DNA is TGTGCCAGCAAGCTTGAGGGGGCCCCCCCTAACTATGGCTACACCTTC.

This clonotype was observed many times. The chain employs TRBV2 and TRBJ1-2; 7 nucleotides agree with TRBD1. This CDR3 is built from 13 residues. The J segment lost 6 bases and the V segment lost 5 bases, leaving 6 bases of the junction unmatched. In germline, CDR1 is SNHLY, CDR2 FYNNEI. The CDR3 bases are TGTGCCAGCAGTTCTCGACAGGGTGATGGCTACACCTTC. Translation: CASSSRQGDGYTF.

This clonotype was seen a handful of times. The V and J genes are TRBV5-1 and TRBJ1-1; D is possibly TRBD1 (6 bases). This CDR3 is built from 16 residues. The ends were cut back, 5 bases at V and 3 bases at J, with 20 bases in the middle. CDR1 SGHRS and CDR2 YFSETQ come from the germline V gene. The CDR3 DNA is TGCGCCAGCAGATCCTCGTCCATAGGGGGAGACACTGAAGCTTTCTTT. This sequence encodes CASRSSSIGGDTEAFF.

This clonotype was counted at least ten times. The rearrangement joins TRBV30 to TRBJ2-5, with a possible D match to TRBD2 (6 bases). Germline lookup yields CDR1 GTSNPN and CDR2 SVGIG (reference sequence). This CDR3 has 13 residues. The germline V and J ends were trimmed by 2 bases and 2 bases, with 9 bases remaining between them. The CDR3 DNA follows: TGTGCCTGGAGTAGGGACTTGCAAGAGACCCAGTACTTC. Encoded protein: CAWSRDLQETQYF.

CDR3 in DNA: TGTGCCAGCAGTGAACCGTCGGGGATGAGGTATTTT. Translated, it gives CASSEPSGMRYF. The chain recombines TRBV6-1 with TRBJ2-3; a weak D match, TRBD2 (5 bases). The germline V gene encodes CDR1 MNHNS and CDR2 SASEGT. Trimming left V 2 bases short and J 14 bases short, with 14 bases between. The CDR3 sequence is 12 residues long.

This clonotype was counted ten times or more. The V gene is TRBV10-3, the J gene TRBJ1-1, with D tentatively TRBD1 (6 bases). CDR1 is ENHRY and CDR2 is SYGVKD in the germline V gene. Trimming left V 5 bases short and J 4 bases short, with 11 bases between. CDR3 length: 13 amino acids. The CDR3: CAISQQGSTEAFF. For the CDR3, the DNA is TGTGCCATCAGTCAACAGGGTAGCACTGAAGCTTTCTTT.

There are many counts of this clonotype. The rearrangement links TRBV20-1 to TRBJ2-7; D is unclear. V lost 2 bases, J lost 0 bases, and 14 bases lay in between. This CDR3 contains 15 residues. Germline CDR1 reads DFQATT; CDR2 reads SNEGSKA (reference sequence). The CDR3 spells CSARPTSGFSYEQYF. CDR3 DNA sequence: TGCAGTGCTAGACCGACATCGGGTTTCTCCTACGAGCAGTACTTC.

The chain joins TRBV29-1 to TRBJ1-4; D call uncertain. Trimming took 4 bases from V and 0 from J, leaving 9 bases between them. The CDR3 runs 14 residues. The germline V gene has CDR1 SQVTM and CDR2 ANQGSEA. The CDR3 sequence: CSVVMDATNEKLFF. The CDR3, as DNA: TGCAGCGTTGTTATGGACGCAACTAATGAAAAACTGTTTTTT.

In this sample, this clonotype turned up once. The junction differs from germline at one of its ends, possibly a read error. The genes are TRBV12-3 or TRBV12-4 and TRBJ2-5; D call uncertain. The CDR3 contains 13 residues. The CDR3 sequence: CAGSEASRYEQYF. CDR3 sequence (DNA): TGTGCCGGCAGTGAGGCTTCACGGTATGAGCAGTACTTC.

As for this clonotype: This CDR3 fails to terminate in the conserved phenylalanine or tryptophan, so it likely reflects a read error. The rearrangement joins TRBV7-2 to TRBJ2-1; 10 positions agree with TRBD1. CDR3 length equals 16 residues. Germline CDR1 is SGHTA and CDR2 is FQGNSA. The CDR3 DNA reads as TGTGCCGGCAGCCCCACCGGGACAGGGGTTTACAATGAGCAGTTCTGC. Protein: CAGSPTGTGVYNEQFC.

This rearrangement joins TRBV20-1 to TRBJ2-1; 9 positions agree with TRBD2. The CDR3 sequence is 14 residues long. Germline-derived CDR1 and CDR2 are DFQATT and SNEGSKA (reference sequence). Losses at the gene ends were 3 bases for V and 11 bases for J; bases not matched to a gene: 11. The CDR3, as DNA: TGCAGTGCTAGTAGTAGCGGGAGCCCCCTCAAGCAGTTCTTC. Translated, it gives CSASSSGSPLKQFF.

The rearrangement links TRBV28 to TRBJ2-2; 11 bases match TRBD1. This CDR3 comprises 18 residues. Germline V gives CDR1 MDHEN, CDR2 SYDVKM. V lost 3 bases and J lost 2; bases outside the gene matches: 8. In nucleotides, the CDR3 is TGTGCCAGCAGTTTTCACCGGGACAGGGGGTTCAACACCGGGGAGCTGTTTTTT. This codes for CASSFHRDRGFNTGELFF.